The 5 T cell receptor beta chains below come from one sample, sequenced in a study of CD8+CD57+ T cells in acquired aplastic anemia. Genomic DNA was employed as the template in profiling TCR beta VDJ and CDR3. TCRdb itself ran the reads through MiXCR, one entry per CDR3 protein. The sample carries approximately 150,000 distinct CDR3 sequences, over 55% recorded once. All patients picked for sequencing had shown, by flow cytometry, an expansion of CD8+CD57+ cells. Sequenced: sorted CD4+, CD8+, or CD8+CD57+ T cells (not recorded which) from PBMCs. The source of these receptors is a human donor with aplastic anemia.

This chain uses TRBV7-8 with TRBJ1-2; D may be TRBD1 (6 bases). The CDR3 has 14 amino acids. Germline V gene lookup returns CDR1 SGHVS and CDR2 FQNEAQ. V lost 5 bases, J lost 8 bases, and 18 bases lay in between. CDR3 protein: CASSRAGAARGYTF. Here the CDR3 DNA reads TGTGCCAGCAGCCGCGCAGGGGCCGCAAGGGGCTACACCTTC.

J is TRBJ2-1 and V is TRBV12-3 or TRBV12-4; TRBD1 is a possible D gene (6 bases). The V gene lost 6 bases and the J gene lost 7 bases, with 19 bases spanning the gap. There are 15 residues in the CDR3. CDR3 protein: CASSFVGARRNEQFF. CDR3 in DNA: TGTGCCAGCAGCTTTGTGGGGGCGCGGAGGAATGAGCAGTTCTTC.

The chain has TRBV20-1 and TRBJ2-1, with D unresolved. This CDR3 region has 15 residues. The V gene lost 3 bases and the J gene lost 5 bases, with 17 bases spanning the gap. The germline gives CDR1 DFQATT, CDR2 SNEGSKA (reference sequence). CDR3 residues: CSASRSHNPNNEQFF. The CDR3 DNA reads TGCAGTGCTAGCCGCAGTCATAACCCTAACAATGAGCAGTTCTTC.

This chain joins TRBV7-9 and TRBJ2-7, with TRBD1 matching over 9 bases. J was trimmed by 5 bases and V by 0 bases; bases with no gene match: 5. Per the germline V gene, CDR1 is SEHNR and CDR2 is FQNEAQ (reference sequence). This CDR3 comprises 15 residues. CDR3 region: CASSLAGTGLHEQYF. CDR3 nucleotide sequence: TGTGCCAGCAGCTTAGCCGGGACAGGGCTCCACGAGCAGTACTTC.

In its sample, this clonotype was seen a few times. The chain couples TRBV10-3 to TRBJ2-4; tentatively, D is TRBD2 (7 bases). Germline V CDR1 and CDR2: ENHRY, SYGVKD. This CDR3 is 15 amino acids long. Trimming stripped 7 bases from V and 1 base from J, with 14 bases between. CDR3 loop: CAIIPGGFAKNIQYF. CDR3 DNA: TGTGCCATCATACCGGGGGGCTTTGCCAAAAACATTCAGTACTTC.